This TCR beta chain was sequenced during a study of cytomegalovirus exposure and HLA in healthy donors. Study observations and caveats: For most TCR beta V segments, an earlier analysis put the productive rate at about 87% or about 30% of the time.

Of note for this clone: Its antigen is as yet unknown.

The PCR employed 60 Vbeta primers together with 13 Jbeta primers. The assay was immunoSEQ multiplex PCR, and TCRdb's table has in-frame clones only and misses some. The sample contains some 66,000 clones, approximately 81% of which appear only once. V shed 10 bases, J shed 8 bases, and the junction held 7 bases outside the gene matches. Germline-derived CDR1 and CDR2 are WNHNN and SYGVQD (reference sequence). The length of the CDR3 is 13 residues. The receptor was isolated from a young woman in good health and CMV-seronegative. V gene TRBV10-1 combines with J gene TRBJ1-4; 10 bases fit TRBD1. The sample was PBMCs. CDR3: CATDRGRNEKLFF. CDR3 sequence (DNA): TGCGCCACCGACAGGGGGCGCAACGAAAAACTGTTTTTT.